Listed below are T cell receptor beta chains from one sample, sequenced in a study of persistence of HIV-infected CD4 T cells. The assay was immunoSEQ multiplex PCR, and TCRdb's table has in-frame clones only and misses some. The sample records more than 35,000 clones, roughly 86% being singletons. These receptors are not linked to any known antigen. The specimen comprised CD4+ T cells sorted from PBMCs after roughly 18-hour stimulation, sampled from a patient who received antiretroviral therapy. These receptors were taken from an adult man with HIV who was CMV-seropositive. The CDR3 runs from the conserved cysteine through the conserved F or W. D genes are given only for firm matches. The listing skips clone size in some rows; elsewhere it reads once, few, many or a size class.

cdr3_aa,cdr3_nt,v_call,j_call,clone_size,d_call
CASSQTGALNQPQHF,TGTGCCAGCTCACAGACAGGGGCCCTCAATCAGCCCCAGCATTTT,TRBV18,TRBJ1-5,-,TRBD1
CASSMRDRVWNGYTF,TGTGCCAGTAGTATGCGAGACAGGGTGTGGAATGGCTACACCTTC,TRBV19,TRBJ1-2,-,TRBD1
CASSSGTANTEAFF,TGTGCCAGCAGTTCGGGGACGGCGAACACTGAAGCTTTCTTT,TRBV6-5,TRBJ1-1,-,-
CASSRRDTGRDTQYF,TGTGCCAGCAGTCGCCGGGACACCGGTCGCGATACGCAGTATTTT,TRBV27,TRBJ2-3,few,-
CATSRDTGYSNQPQHF,TGTGCCACCAGCAGAGATACAGGTTATAGCAATCAGCCCCAGCATTTT,TRBV15,TRBJ1-5,few,-
CAISESLGQSYEQYF,TGTGCCATCAGTGAGTCTTTAGGGCAGTCCTACGAGCAGTACTTC,TRBV10-3,TRBJ2-7,-,-
CASSPPGQAVSYEQYF,TGTGCCAGCAGCCCCCCCGGACAGGCTGTCTCCTACGAGCAGTACTTC,TRBV7-9,TRBJ2-7,once,TRBD1
CASSESVEAFF,TGTGCCAGCAGTGAATCGGTTGAAGCTTTCTTT,TRBV25-1,TRBJ1-1,-,-
CATSDDSSGGFNEQFF,TGTGCCACCAGTGATGATTCTAGCGGGGGTTTCAATGAGCAGTTCTTC,TRBV24-1,TRBJ2-1,-,TRBD2
CASSNQGVDTEAFF,TGTGCCAGCAGTAATCAGGGGGTTGACACTGAAGCTTTCTTT,TRBV6-5,TRBJ1-1,-,TRBD1